This T cell receptor beta chain stems from a study of shared clonotypes between healthy human individuals. The wider study: Donor composition was two women and three men, aged 18 to 49. Broader study findings: Among four donors, roughly 5.4% of naive CD4 clonotypes were found in common. Relative to their counterparts shared across all four donors, non-shared clonotypes exhibited diminished generation probabilities.

Assay: immunoSEQ multiplex PCR; the TCRdb copy retains only in-frame clones and omits some. Of under 1,100,000 clones detected, 60% to 80% appear once; the ten largest clones hold about 1.5%. Subsets obtained from CD4+ cells comprised CD45RA+ naive and CD45RA-negative memory cells. A note on this clone: What it binds is not known.

The receptor was derived from a man aged 18 to 30 in good health. Sequenced: memory CD4+ T cells sorted from blood. The subset: CD45RA-negative fraction.

Here the CDR3 reads CASSLGPEDYGYTF. The CDR3, as DNA: TGCGCCAGCAGCTTGGGTCCAGAGGACTATGGCTACACCTTC. The chain joins TRBV5-1 to TRBJ1-2; no clear D. The CDR3 is made up of 14 amino acids. V shed 0 bases and J shed 3 bases, with 9 bases lying between them. Germline lookup yields CDR1 SGHRS and CDR2 YFSETQ.